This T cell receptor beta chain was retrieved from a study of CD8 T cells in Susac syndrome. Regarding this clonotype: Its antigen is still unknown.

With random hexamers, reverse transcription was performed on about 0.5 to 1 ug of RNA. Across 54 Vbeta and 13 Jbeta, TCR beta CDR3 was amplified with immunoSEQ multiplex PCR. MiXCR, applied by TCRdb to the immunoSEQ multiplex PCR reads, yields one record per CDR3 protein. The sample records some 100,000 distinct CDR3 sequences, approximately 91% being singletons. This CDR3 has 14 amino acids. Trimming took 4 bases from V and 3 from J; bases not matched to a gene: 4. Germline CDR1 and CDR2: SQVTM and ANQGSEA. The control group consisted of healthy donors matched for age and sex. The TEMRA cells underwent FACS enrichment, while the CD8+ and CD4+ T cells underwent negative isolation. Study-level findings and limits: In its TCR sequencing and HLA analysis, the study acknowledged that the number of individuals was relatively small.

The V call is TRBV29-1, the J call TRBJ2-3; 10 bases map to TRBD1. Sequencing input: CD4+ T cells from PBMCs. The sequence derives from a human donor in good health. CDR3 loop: CSVATGGPTDTQYF. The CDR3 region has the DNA TGCAGCGTTGCGACAGGGGGCCCTACAGATACGCAGTATTTT.